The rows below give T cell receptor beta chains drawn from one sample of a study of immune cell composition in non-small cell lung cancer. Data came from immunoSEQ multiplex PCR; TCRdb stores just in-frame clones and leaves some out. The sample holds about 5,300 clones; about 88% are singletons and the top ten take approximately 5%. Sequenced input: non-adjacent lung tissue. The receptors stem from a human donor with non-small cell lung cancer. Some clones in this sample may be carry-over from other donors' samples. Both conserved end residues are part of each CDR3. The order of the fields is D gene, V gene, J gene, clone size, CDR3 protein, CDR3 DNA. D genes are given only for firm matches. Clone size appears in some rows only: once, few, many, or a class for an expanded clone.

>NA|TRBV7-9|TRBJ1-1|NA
CASRSGEGVTEAFF
TGTGCCAGCAGGAGCGGGGAAGGTGTGACTGAAGCTTTCTTT
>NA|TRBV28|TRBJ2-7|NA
CASSLGQGDEQYF
TGTGCCAGCAGTTTAGGGCAGGGTGACGAGCAGTACTTC
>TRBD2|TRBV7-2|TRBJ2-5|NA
CASSLSAGAGQETQYF
TGTGCCAGCAGCTTATCCGCGGGAGCGGGGCAAGAGACCCAGTACTTC
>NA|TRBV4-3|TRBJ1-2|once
CASSQERHHYGYTF
TGCGCCAGCAGCCAAGAGAGGCACCACTATGGCTACACCTTC
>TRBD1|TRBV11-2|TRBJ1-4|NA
CASSPDRVQIKLFF
TGTGCCAGCAGCCCCGACAGGGTGCAGATAAAACTGTTTTTT
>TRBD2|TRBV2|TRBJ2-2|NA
CASSDKLAGTGELFF
TGTGCCAGCAGTGATAAGCTAGCGGGAACCGGGGAGCTGTTTTTT
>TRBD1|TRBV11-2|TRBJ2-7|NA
CASSFGTGYEQYF
TGTGCCAGCAGCTTCGGGACAGGCTACGAGCAGTACTTC
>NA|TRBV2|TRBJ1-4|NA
CASSDRVGEKLFF
TGTGCCAGCAGTGACAGGGTTGGTGAAAAACTGTTTTTT
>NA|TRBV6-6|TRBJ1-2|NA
CASAQDSNYGYTF
TGTGCCAGCGCCCAGGACAGTAACTATGGCTACACCTTC
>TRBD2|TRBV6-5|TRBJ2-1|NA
CASNRAGGVNEQFF
TGTGCCAGCAACCGAGCGGGAGGGGTCAATGAGCAGTTCTTC
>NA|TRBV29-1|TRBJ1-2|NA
CSVPRGGDGYTF
TGCAGCGTTCCGCGGGGAGGAGATGGCTACACCTTC
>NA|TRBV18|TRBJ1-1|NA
CASSPPRRTANTEAFF
TGTGCCAGCTCACCACCGCGGCGGACAGCGAACACTGAAGCTTTCTTT
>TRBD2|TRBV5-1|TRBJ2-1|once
CASSLRTSGDNEQFF
TGCGCCAGCAGCTTGAGGACTAGCGGAGACAATGAGCAGTTCTTC
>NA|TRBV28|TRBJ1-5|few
CASSFLQGSNQPQHF
TGTGCCAGCAGTTTCCTACAGGGAAGCAATCAGCCCCAGCATTTT
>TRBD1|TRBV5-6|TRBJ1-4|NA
CASSRGQGYTEKLFF
TGTGCCAGCAGCCGTGGACAGGGTTATACTGAAAAACTGTTTTTT
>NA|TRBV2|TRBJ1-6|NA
CASMGTTDLSPLHF
TGTGCCAGCATGGGGACAACGGATCTTTCACCCCTCCACTTT
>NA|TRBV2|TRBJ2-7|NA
CASSEAAGDSSYEQYF
TGTGCCAGCAGTGAAGCAGCGGGGGACAGCTCCTACGAGCAGTACTTC
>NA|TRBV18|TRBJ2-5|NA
CASSPGAKGETQYF
TGTGCCAGCTCACCGGGAGCCAAGGGAGAGACCCAGTACTTC
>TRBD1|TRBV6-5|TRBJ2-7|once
CASSFQGTGVEQYF
TGTGCCAGCAGCTTCCAGGGGACAGGGGTCGAGCAGTACTTC
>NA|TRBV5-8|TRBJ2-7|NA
CASSLGVVGQGTYF
NA
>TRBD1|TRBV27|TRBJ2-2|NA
CASSRQGWIGELFF
TGTGCCAGCAGCCGACAGGGTTGGATCGGGGAGCTGTTTTTT
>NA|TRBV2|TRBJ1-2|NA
CASSRGNYGYTF
TGTGCCAGTTCAAGGGGAAACTATGGCTACACCTTC
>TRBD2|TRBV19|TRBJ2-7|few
CATRGPSGSGEQYF
TGTGCCACCAGAGGGCCTAGCGGGAGTGGCGAGCAGTACTTC
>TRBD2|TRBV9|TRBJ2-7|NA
CASSVRAGVNEQYF
TGTGCCAGCAGCGTGAGGGCGGGAGTCAACGAGCAGTACTTC
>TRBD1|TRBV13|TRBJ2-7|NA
CASSEGTGGYEQYF
TGTGCCAGCAGCGAGGGGACAGGGGGCTACGAGCAGTACTTC
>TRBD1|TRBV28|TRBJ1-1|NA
CASGDRLRDTEAFF
TGTGCCAGCGGGGACAGACTAAGGGACACTGAAGCTTTCTTT
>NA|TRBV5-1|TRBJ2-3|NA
CASSSGQVRDTQYF
TGCGCCAGCAGCTCAGGGCAGGTTCGAGATACGCAGTATTTT
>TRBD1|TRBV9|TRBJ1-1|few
CASSVPGQGAFF
TGTGCCAGCAGCGTACCCGGACAGGGGGCTTTCTTT
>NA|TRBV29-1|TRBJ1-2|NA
CSVEDSLTIYGYTF
TGCAGCGTTGAAGATTCCCTGACAATCTACGGCTACACCTTC
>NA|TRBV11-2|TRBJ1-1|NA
CASSLGAGNTEAFF
TGTGCCAGCAGCTTAGGTGCAGGGAACACTGAAGCTTTCTTT
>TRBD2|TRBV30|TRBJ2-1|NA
CAWGMGLAGANEQFF
TGTGCCTGGGGAATGGGACTAGCGGGAGCAAATGAGCAGTTCTTC
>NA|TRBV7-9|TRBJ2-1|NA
CASSDLAGSAYNEQFF
TGTGCCAGCAGCGACTTAGCCGGGTCCGCCTACAATGAGCAGTTCTTC
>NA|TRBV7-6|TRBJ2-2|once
CASSLGSSGELFF
TGTGCCAGCAGCTTAGGTTCCTCGGGGGAGCTGTTTTTT
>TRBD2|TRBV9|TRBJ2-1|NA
CASSAGLAGGGYNEQFF
TGTGCCAGCAGCGCGGGACTAGCGGGAGGTGGCTACAATGAGCAGTTCTTC
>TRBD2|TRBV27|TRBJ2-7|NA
CASRLAGASYEQYF
TGTGCCAGCAGGCTAGCGGGAGCGTCCTACGAGCAGTACTTC
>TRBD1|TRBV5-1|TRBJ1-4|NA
CASSSGQGEKLFF
TGCGCCAGCAGCTCGGGACAGGGCGAAAAACTGTTTTTT
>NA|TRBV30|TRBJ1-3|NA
CAWAPTGSSGNTIYF
TGTGCCTGGGCTCCTACAGGGAGTTCGGGAAACACCATATATTTT
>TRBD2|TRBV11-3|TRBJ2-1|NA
CASSVTGTSRNEQFF
TGTGCCAGCAGCGTAACCGGGACTAGCAGAAATGAGCAGTTCTTC
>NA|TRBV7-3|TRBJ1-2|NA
CASSLTGGGGYGYTF
TGTGCCAGCAGCTTAACCGGGGGCGGGGGCTATGGCTACACCTTC
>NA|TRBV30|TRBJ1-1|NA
CANPGGGPGEAFF
TGTGCCAACCCCGGCGGGGGGCCCGGCGAAGCTTTCTTT
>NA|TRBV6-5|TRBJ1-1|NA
CASSFFGGRTEAFF
TGTGCCAGCAGTTTTTTCGGGGGGCGAACTGAAGCTTTCTTT
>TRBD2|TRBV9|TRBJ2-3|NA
CASSPPGLAGQDTQYF
TGTGCCAGCAGCCCCCCAGGACTAGCGGGGCAAGATACGCAGTATTTT
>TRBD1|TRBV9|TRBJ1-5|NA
CASSATGGYQPQHF
TGTGCCAGCAGCGCGACAGGGGGCTACCAGCCCCAGCATTTT
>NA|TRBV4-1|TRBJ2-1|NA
CASSQDRGSYNEQFF
TGCGCCAGCAGCCAAGACAGGGGCTCCTACAATGAGCAGTTCTTC
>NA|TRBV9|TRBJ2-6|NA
CASSTLGAGANVLTF
TGTGCCAGCAGCACACTCGGGGCTGGGGCCAACGTCCTGACTTTC
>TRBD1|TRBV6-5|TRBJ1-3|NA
CASSRVQGAGNTIYF
TGTGCCAGCAGTCGCGTACAGGGGGCAGGAAACACCATATATTTT
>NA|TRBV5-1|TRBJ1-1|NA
CASSFHQGTNTEAFF
TGCGCCAGCAGCTTTCATCAGGGAACGAACACTGAAGCTTTCTTT
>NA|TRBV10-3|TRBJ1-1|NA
CAISVAGDTEAFF
TGTGCCATCAGTGTGGCGGGGGACACTGAAGCTTTCTTT
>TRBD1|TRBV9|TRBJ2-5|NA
CASSVALGQGQETQYF
TGTGCCAGCAGCGTAGCCTTAGGACAGGGGCAAGAGACCCAGTACTTC
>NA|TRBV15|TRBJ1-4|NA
CATSRSMSEKLFF
TGTGCCACCAGCCGTTCCATGAGTGAAAAACTGTTTTTT
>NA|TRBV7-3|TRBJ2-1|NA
CASSLITSSEQFF
TGTGCCAGCAGCTTAATAACTAGTTCAGAGCAGTTCTTC
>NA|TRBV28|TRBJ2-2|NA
CASSSTRMTGEITLNTGELFF
TGTGCCAGCAGTTCTACGAGAATGACAGGAGAAATCACGCTAAACACCGGGGAGCTGTTTTTT
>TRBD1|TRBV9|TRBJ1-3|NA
CASSVGLARGLDRDNTIYF
TGTGCCAGCAGCGTAGGTCTCGCGAGAGGGTTGGACAGGGACAACACCATATATTTT
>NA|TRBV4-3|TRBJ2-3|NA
CASSQAAGITDTQYF
TGCGCCAGCAGCCAGGCGGCGGGGATCACAGATACGCAGTATTTT
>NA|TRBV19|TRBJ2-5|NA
CASSIPGQETQYF
TGTGCCAGTAGTATTCCAGGGCAAGAGACCCAGTACTTC